This T cell receptor beta chain was sequenced during a study of regulatory T cells in long-lasting Graves disease. Arm-PCR of CDR3 regions and iRepertoire HTBI primers were the basis on which TCR beta libraries were built. TCRdb called the multiplex PCR reads again in MiXCR, with one record for every CDR3 protein. This table has approximately 360,000 distinct CDR3 sequences, roughly 23% appearing once. Trimming removed 0 bases at V and 5 bases at J, with 11 bases between. CDR1 SGHRS and CDR2 YFSETQ come from the germline V gene. The CDR3 is 14 amino acids. Only a few counts were recorded for this clonotype. Stated time point: persistent/refractory GD, antithyroid drugs over 5 years with positive TRAb. Extracted PBMC RNA gave rise to the TCR library. The authors drew roughly 8.1 milliliters of peripheral blood into EDTA tubes.

The chain has TRBV5-1 and TRBJ2-5; D uncertain. The receptor comes from a woman between 40 and 55 years old with Graves disease. Sequencing used peripheral blood mononuclear cells (PBMCs), obtained when the disease was refractory, from a patient treated with antithyroid drugs. The CDR3 spells CASSLGGSRETQYF. CDR3 DNA: TGCGCCAGCAGCTTGGGCGGCAGCCGGGAGACCCAGTACTTC.